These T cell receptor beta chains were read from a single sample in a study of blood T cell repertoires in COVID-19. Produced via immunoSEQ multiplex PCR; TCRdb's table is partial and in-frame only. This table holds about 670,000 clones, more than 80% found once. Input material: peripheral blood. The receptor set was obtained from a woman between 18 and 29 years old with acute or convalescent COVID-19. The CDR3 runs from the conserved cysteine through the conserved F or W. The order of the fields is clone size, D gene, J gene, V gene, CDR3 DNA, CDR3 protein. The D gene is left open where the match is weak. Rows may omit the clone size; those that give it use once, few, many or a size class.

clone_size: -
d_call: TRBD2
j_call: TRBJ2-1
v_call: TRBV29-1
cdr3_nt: TGCAGCGTATCAAGCGGGGGCTCCTACAATGAGCAGTTCTTC
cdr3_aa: CSVSSGGSYNEQFF

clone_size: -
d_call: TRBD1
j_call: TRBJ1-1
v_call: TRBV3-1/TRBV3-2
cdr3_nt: TGTGCCAGCAGCCACCGACAGGGGCGGAACACTGAAGCTTTCTTT
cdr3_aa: CASSHRQGRNTEAFF

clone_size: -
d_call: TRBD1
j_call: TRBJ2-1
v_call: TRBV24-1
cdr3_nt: TGTGCCACCAGTGATCATGGGACAGCCCTGGGATCCTACAATGAGCAGTTCTTC
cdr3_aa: CATSDHGTALGSYNEQFF

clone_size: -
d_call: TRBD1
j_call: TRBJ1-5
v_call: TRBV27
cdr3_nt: TGTGCCAGCGGCCAGCAGGGGGCGGTTCAGCCCCAGCATTTT
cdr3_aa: CASGQQGAVQPQHF

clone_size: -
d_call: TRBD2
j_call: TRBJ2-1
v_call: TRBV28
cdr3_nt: TGTGCCAGCACTTCGACTAGCGGGGGGGCCAATGAGCAGTTCTTC
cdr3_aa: CASTSTSGGANEQFF

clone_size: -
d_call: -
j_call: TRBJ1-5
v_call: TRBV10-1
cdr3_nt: TGCGCCAGCCCCTCGGTATGGGAGAGAGGCATATTTTATGGCAGCAATCAGCCCCAGCATTTT
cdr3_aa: CASPSVWERGIFYGSNQPQHF

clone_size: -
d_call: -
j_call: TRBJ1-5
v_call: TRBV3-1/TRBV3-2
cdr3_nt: TGTGCCAGCAGCCAAGATGGGGGGGGGAATCAGCCCCAGCATTTT
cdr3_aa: CASSQDGGGNQPQHF

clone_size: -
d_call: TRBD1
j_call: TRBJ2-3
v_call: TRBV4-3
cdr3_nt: TGCGCCAGCAGCCAACACCGGGACAGGCGCACAGATACGCAGTATTTT
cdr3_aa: CASSQHRDRRTDTQYF

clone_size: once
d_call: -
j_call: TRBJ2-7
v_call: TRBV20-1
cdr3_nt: TGCAGTGCTAGTCGCCCCAGGTCCTACGAGCAGTACTTC
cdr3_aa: CSASRPRSYEQYF

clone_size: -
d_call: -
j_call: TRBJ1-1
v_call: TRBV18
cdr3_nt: TGTGCCAGCTCACCAAACAGGGACACTGAAGCTTTCTTT
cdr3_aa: CASSPNRDTEAFF

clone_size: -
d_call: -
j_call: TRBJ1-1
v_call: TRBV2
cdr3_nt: TGTGCCAGCAGTGAACTGAGAGAAGCTTTCTTT
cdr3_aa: CASSELREAFF

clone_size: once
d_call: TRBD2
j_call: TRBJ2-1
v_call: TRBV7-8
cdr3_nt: TGTGCCAGCAGCCCAGGACTAGCGGGAAATGAGCAGTTCTTC
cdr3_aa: CASSPGLAGNEQFF

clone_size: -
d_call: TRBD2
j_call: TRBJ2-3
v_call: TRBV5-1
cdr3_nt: TGCGCCAGCAGACTAGCGGGTAAGAGCACAGATACGCAGTATTTT
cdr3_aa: CASRLAGKSTDTQYF

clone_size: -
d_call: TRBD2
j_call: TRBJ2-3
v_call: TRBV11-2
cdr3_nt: TGTGCCAGCAGCTTAGCCCTCCATCCCGGGGGGGTGGATACGCAGTATTTT
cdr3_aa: CASSLALHPGGVDTQYF

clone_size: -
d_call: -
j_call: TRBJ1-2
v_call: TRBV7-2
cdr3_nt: TGTGCCAGCAGCTTGAAGACAGATAACTATGGCTACACCTTC
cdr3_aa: CASSLKTDNYGYTF

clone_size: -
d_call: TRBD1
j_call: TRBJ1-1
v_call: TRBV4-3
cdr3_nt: TGCGCCAGCAGCCAACTCCTGGCGGGACAGGGTTCGTTAGCTTTCTTT
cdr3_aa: CASSQLLAGQGSLAFF

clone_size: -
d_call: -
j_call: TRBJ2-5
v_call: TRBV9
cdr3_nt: TGTGCCAGCAGCTCAGGAAGGTCTACCCAAGAGACCCAGTACTTC
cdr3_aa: CASSSGRSTQETQYF

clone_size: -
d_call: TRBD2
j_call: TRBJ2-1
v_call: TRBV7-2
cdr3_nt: TGTGCCAGCAGCTTAGCGGGGGGACTAGTGAAGAATGAGCAGTTCTTC
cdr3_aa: CASSLAGGLVKNEQFF

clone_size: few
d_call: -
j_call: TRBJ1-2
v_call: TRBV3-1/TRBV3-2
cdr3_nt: TGTGCCAGCAGCCAAGAAGGGGTCTATGGCTACACCTTC
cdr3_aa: CASSQEGVYGYTF